A single sample is the source of the 6 T cell receptor beta chains below, sequenced in a study of PD-1 blockade in classical Hodgkin lymphoma (TCRdb year 2020). What this sample's time point label stands for: cycle 4 day 1 (C4D1), after less than 7 weeks of nivolumab. All trial patients had relapsed after autologous stem cell transplantation, with cohorts A, B and C differing in prior brentuximab vedotin exposure. Library preparation employed the immunoSEQ multiplex PCR assay. TCRdb holds this immuneACCESS table with in-frame rearrangements only. Some clones are missing; in checked studies, unresolved V genes explain under half, and the rest has no known cause. This sample comprises 75,000 to 95,000 clones, 83% of them detected only once. The ten largest clones add up to about 15% of the sample. The material sequenced was peripheral blood mononuclear cells (PBMCs), taken before the fourth cycle of nivolumab. The receptor set was obtained from a human donor with classical Hodgkin lymphoma.

The chain recombines TRBV2 with TRBJ2-1, with 10 bases lining up with TRBD2. CDR3 length equals 14 residues. Losses at the gene ends were 4 bases for V and 7 bases for J; bases not matched to a gene: 4. The V gene's germline CDR1 is SNHLY and CDR2 FYNNEI. Written as DNA, the CDR3 is TGTGCCAGCAGTGGTAGCGGGAGGAGGAATGAGCAGTTCTTC. Translation: CASSGSGRRNEQFF.

V and J are TRBV6-4 and TRBJ1-2; 7 bases fit TRBD1. Germline lookup yields CDR1 MRHNA and CDR2 SNTAGT. This CDR3 is built from 20 residues. V trimming: 2 bases; J trimming: 4 bases; junction bases outside the gene matches: 22. The CDR3 region has the DNA TGTGCCAGCAGTGACCCTATAACGGACAGGTCAACGGGAGATTTCTATGGCTACACCTTC. Translating it yields CASSDPITDRSTGDFYGYTF.

J is TRBJ1-1 and V is TRBV2; D may be TRBD1 (5 bases). There are 11 residues in the CDR3. Germline loops: CDR1 SNHLY, CDR2 FYNNEI. V shed 6 bases and J shed 7 bases, with 9 bases lying between them. The CDR3 nucleotides read TGTGCCAGCAGGAGGGACGGTGAAGCTTTCTTT. Translated: CASRRDGEAFF.

The rearrangement links TRBV9 to TRBJ2-1, with D maybe TRBD2 (5 bases). With 0 bases removed from V and 0 bases from J, the gap between germline ends came to 10 bases. The CDR3 spans 16 residues. The germline CDR1 and CDR2 sequences are SGDLS and YYNGEE. CDR3 protein: CASSVGAGSSYNEQFF. The DNA of the CDR3 is TGTGCCAGCAGCGTAGGGGCGGGTAGCTCCTACAATGAGCAGTTCTTC. The variable domain in full, completed from reference TRBV9 and TRBJ2-1, reads DSGVTQTPKHLITATGQRVTLRCSPRSGDLSVYWYQQSLDQGLQFLIQYYNGEERAKGNILERFSAQQFPDLHSELNLSSLELGDSALYFCASSVGAGSSYNEQFFGPGTRLTVL.

This clone appeared once. The V call is TRBV10-3, the J call TRBJ1-4; D ambiguous. Germline CDR1 ENHRY, CDR2 SYGVKD. The CDR3 covers 13 residues. Trimming left V 4 bases short and J 7 bases short, with 10 bases between. Here the CDR3 reads CAISAHIGEKLFF. The CDR3 DNA sequence: TGTGCCATCAGTGCCCACATTGGTGAAAAACTGTTTTTT.

In its sample, this clone was seen a few times. The chain is built from TRBV5-1 and TRBJ1-3, with D possibly TRBD1 on 5 matching bases. This CDR3 spans 16 amino acids. The V gene's germline CDR1 is SGHRS and CDR2 YFSETQ. V dropped 0 bases and J dropped 0 bases, with 10 bases sitting between them. CDR3 residues: CASSLAGPNSGNTIYF. The CDR3 coding sequence is TGCGCCAGCAGCTTGGCAGGGCCAAACTCTGGAAACACCATATATTTT.